These T cell receptor beta chains were read from a single sample in a study of T cells in Graves' hyperthyroidism and ophthalmopathy. One entry per CDR3 protein results from TCRdb running MiXCR on the multiplex PCR reads. The sample carries about 840,000 distinct CDR3 sequences, 35% to 45% recorded once. Sequencing was carried out using blood. These receptors came from a young man with Graves' hyperthyroidism. The CDR3 runs from the conserved cysteine through the conserved F or W. A D gene is named only where the DNA matches it firmly. Only some rows state a clone size, as once, few, many or a class for expanded clones.

cdr3_aa	cdr3_nt	j_call	clone_size	v_call	d_call
CSAPIGVAPNSPLHF	TGCAGTGCTCCTATTGGGGTGGCTCCCAATTCACCCCTCCACTTT	TRBJ1-6	.	TRBV20-1	.
CASSVDYGYTF	TGTGCCAGCAGTGTTGACTATGGCTACACCTTC	TRBJ1-2	.	TRBV2	.
CASSPRLAGEGETQYF	TGTGCCAGCAGCCCCAGACTAGCGGGGGAAGGGGAGACCCAGTACTTC	TRBJ2-5	once	TRBV25-1	TRBD2
CSANIRYEQYF	TGCAGTGCCAATATCCGGTACGAGCAGTACTTC	TRBJ2-7	few	TRBV20-1	.
CASSPTGGGNTIYF	TGTGCCAGCAGCCCGACAGGGGGCGGAAACACCATATATTTT	TRBJ1-3	.	TRBV7-2	TRBD1
CASSLVAGPYGYTF	TGTGCCAGCAGCTTGGTCGCAGGGCCCTATGGCTACACCTTC	TRBJ1-2	many	TRBV5-6	.
CSARGDRDTGELFF	TGCAGTGCTAGAGGAGACAGAGACACCGGGGAGCTGTTTTTT	TRBJ2-2	few	TRBV20-1	.
CAISERPNTEAFF	TGTGCCATCAGTGAGAGGCCGAACACTGAAGCTTTCTTT	TRBJ1-1	many	TRBV10-3	.
CASSVGEGQPQHF	TGTGCCAGCAGCGTAGGGGAGGGACAACCCCAGCATTTT	TRBJ1-5	many	TRBV9	.
CSAIPGGANVLTF	TGCAGTGCTATCCCAGGGGGGGCCAACGTCCTGACTTTC	TRBJ2-6	.	TRBV20-1	.
CSQDGSGHYGYTF	TGCAGCCAAGACGGGAGCGGTCACTATGGCTACACCTTC	TRBJ1-2	.	TRBV29-1	.
CASSQTGGSHYEQYF	TGTGCCAGCAGCCAGACCGGGGGGAGCCACTACGAGCAGTACTTC	TRBJ2-7	.	TRBV5-4	TRBD2
CATSGNTGANVLTF	TGTGCCACCAGTGGGAACACCGGGGCCAACGTCCTGACTTTC	TRBJ2-6	.	TRBV24-1	.
CSVEGLLRSNQPQHF	TGCAGCGTTGAAGGGTTGCTCAGGAGCAATCAGCCCCAGCATTTT	TRBJ1-5	many	TRBV29-1	.
CAWKALGASNQPQHF	TGTGCCTGGAAAGCCCTAGGGGCTAGCAATCAGCCCCAGCATTTT	TRBJ1-5	.	TRBV7-2	.
CASNDIGGPNSPLHF	TGTGCCAGCAATGACATAGGGGGGCCGAATTCACCCCTCCACTTT	TRBJ1-6	.	TRBV2	.
CASSAQTGSVYF	TGTGCCAGCAGCGCCCAGACAGGCTCGGTATACTTC	TRBJ2-7	.	TRBV9	.
CASSYRGKNTEAFF	TGTGCCAGCTCCTACCGGGGGAAGAACACTGAAGCTTTCTTT	TRBJ1-1	.	TRBV6-2/TRBV6-3	.
CASSLVRSGLNTEAFF	TGTGCCAGCAGTTTGGTGAGGTCAGGCTTGAACACTGAAGCTTTCTTT	TRBJ1-1	many	TRBV12-3/TRBV12-4	.
CSVEGTGVTFF	TGCAGCGTTGAAGGTACAGGGGTGACTTTCTTT	TRBJ1-1	many	TRBV29-1	TRBD1
CASSVSDNYEQYF	TGTGCCAGCAGCGTCTCAGACAACTACGAGCAGTACTTC	TRBJ2-7	many	TRBV9	.
CASSSRDRANTGELFF	TGTGCCAGCAGCTCCCGAGACAGGGCGAACACCGGGGAGCTGTTTTTT	TRBJ2-2	.	TRBV7-2	TRBD1
CASSLKLATGELFF	TGCGCCAGCAGCTTGAAGCTAGCGACCGGGGAGCTGTTTTTT	TRBJ2-2	few	TRBV5-1	.